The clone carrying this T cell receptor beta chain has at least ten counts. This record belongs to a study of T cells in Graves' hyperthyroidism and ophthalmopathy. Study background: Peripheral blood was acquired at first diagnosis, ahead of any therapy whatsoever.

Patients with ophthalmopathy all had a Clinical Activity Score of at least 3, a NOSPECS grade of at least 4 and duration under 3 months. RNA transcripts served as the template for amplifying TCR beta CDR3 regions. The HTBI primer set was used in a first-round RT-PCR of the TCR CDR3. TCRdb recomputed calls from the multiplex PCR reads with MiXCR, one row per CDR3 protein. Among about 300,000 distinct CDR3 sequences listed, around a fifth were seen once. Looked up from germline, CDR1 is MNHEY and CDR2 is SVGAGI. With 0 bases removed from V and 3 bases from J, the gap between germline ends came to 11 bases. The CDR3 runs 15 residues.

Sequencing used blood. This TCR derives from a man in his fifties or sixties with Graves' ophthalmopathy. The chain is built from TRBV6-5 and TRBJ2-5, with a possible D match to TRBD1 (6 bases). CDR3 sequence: CASSYSYRVKETQYF. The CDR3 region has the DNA TGTGCCAGCAGTTACTCTTACAGGGTTAAAGAGACCCAGTACTTC.